The 20 T cell receptor beta chains given below trace back to one sample, sequenced in a study of blood T cells in healthy people across ages. Primed by a sample-barcoded 5' primer and a J-beta primer mix, a second PCR proceeded for 7 to 11 cycles. TCRdb reprocessed the 5' RACE reads with MiXCR, giving one entry per CDR3 protein. The sample carries 1.5 million to 1.9 million distinct CDR3 sequences, 42% recorded once. Sequencing was done on a sample of blood. The receptors derive from a woman between 18 and 30 years old in good health.

This clonotype was detected a few times. The chain uses TRBV12-3 or TRBV12-4 and TRBJ2-7; a weak D match, TRBD2 (7 bases). The CDR3 loop spans 13 amino acids. V lost 3 bases and J lost 10, with 16 bases in between. In nucleotides, the CDR3 is TGTGCCAGCAGTTTCGGAGGGGGGGGAATCCAGTACTTC. Translation gives CASSFGGGGIQYF.

The chain combines TRBV27 with TRBJ2-4; D unresolved. The DNA end lines up better with TRBJ2-7; the J call may be wrong. Germline CDR1 and CDR2: MNHEY and SMNVEV (reference sequence). This CDR3 comprises 13 residues. CDR3 in amino acids: CASSGEQNNEQYF. The CDR3 DNA follows: TGTGCCAGCAGTGGGGAACAGAACAACGAGCAGTACTTC.

This chain joins TRBV5-6 and TRBJ2-7, with 7 positions matching TRBD1. Trimming at V came to 0 bases and at J to 3 bases, leaving 6 bases not matched to a gene. Germline V gene data show CDR1 as SGHDT and CDR2 as YYEEEE. There are 15 residues in the CDR3. The CDR3 DNA is TGTGCCAGCAGCTTGGACCCTCAGGGGGTCTACGAGCAGTACTTC. Translation: CASSLDPQGVYEQYF.

About this clonotype itself: One junction end disagrees with the germline gene, perhaps due to a read error. This chain links TRBV7-7 with TRBJ2-1, with 7 bases fitting TRBD2. Per germline, CDR1 SSHAT and CDR2 FNYEAQ (reference sequence). The CDR3 is 13 amino acids. CDR3 DNA: TGTGCTAGCAGCTTAGCGAGCGGGGACCGATTGTTCTTC. It translates to CASSLASGDRLFF.

This clonotype was counted only a few times. The chain links TRBV6-6 to TRBJ1-1; no firm D call. Germline values: CDR1 MNHNY, CDR2 SVGAGI (reference sequence). The CDR3 extends over 13 amino acids. V dropped 7 bases and J dropped 6 bases, with 15 bases sitting between them. The CDR3 spells CASTGSKRAEAFF. CDR3 nucleotides: TGTGCCAGCACCGGGAGTAAGAGGGCTGAAGCTTTCTTT.

The chain couples TRBV7-9 to TRBJ1-2; D is undetermined. Germline V gene lookup returns CDR1 SEHNR and CDR2 FQNEAQ (reference sequence). Trimming took 1 base from V and 6 from J, leaving 6 bases between them. The CDR3 runs to 12 residues. The CDR3 sequence: CASSLVDNGYTF. The CDR3 nucleotides are TGTGCCAGCAGCTTAGTTGATAATGGCTACACCTTC. Drawing the rest from reference TRBV7-9 and TRBJ1-2, the complete variable domain is DTGVSQNPRHKITKRGQNVTFRCDPISEHNRLYWYRQTLGQGPEFLTYFQNEAQLEKSRLLSDRFSAERPKGSFSTLEIQRTEQGDSAMYLCASSLVDNGYTFGSGTRLTVV.

This clonotype was seen ten or more times. The J gene is TRBJ2-1, the V gene TRBV29-1, with TRBD2 identical over 9 bases. This CDR3 is 13 amino acids long. Trimming removed 7 bases from V and 7 bases from J; junction bases left unmatched: 8. The germline CDR1 and CDR2 sequences are SQVTM and ANQGSEA. CDR3: CSDARLAGNEQFF. The CDR3 DNA reads as TGCAGCGACGCACGTCTAGCGGGGAATGAGCAGTTCTTC.

CDR3 protein: CAIRGQGGYEQYF. CDR3 DNA: TGTGCCATCAGGGGACAGGGTGGCTACGAGCAGTACTTC. This chain connects TRBV10-3 to TRBJ2-7, with 9 bases fitting TRBD1. V shed 6 bases, J shed 3 bases, and the junction held 3 bases outside the gene matches. The CDR3 is 13 amino acids. Per germline, CDR1 ENHRY and CDR2 SYGVKD.

This chain joins TRBV4-2 and TRBJ2-2, with 12 bases that match TRBD2. The CDR3 runs to 16 residues. Germline CDR1 is LGHNA and CDR2 is YNFKEQ. The ends lost 0 bases at V and 7 bases at J; junction bases unmatched: 3. The CDR3 protein is CASSQDQLAGGGELFF. CDR3 nucleotides: TGTGCCAGCAGCCAAGATCAACTAGCGGGAGGCGGGGAGCTGTTTTTT.

This clonotype was detected only a few times. The gene calls are TRBV24-1 and TRBJ1-2; 8 bases match TRBD1. The trim removed 2 bases at V and 4 bases at J, leaving 2 bases unmatched. The germline gives CDR1 KGHDR, CDR2 SFDVKD. The CDR3 runs to 14 residues. The CDR3 nucleotides read TGTGCCACCAGTGATTGGGACAGGAGCTATGGCTACACCTTC. Its translation: CATSDWDRSYGYTF.

This clonotype was seen a handful of times. V is TRBV12-3 or TRBV12-4 and J is TRBJ2-5; 13 bases match TRBD2. Judging by the DNA end, TRBJ2-7 fits better; the J call may be wrong. The CDR3 is 15 residues long. CDR3 sequence reads: CASRPGLAGPYEQYF. CDR3 DNA: TGTGCCAGCAGACCGGGACTAGCGGGGCCTTACGAGCAGTACTTC.

This clonotype has a handful of counts. The chain is built from TRBV20-1 and TRBJ2-3; 12 positions agree with TRBD2. The germline CDR1 and CDR2 sequences are DFQATT and SNEGSKA (reference sequence). CDR3 length: 16 amino acids. With 1 base clipped from V and 0 bases from J, the junction kept 2 bases outside the gene matches. CDR3 in DNA: TGCAGTGCTAGAGCTGGGACTAGCGGGAGCACAGATACGCAGTATTTT. This translates into CSARAGTSGSTDTQYF.

The rearrangement joins TRBV12-3 or TRBV12-4 to TRBJ2-7; D not certain. Trimming removed 1 base at V and 8 bases at J, with 6 bases between. The CDR3 consists of 11 residues. The CDR3 is CASSLGTKQYF. DNA of the CDR3: TGTGCCAGCAGTTTAGGGACGAAGCAGTACTTC.

The chain employs TRBV5-1 and TRBJ2-5; TRBD2 aligns across 8 bases. Trimming removed 4 bases from V and 0 bases from J; junction bases left unmatched: 8. Looked up from germline, CDR1 is SGHRS and CDR2 is YFSETQ. The CDR3 length is 16 residues. CDR3 sequence reads: CASSMKAGVYQETQYF. The CDR3 DNA reads as TGCGCCAGCAGCATGAAAGCGGGAGTTTACCAAGAGACCCAGTACTTC.

The genes are TRBV29-1 and TRBJ1-3; D may be TRBD1 (5 bases). V was clipped by 6 bases and J by 0 bases, with 12 bases between them. Germline loops: CDR1 SQVTM, CDR2 ANQGSEA. The CDR3 has 14 amino acids. As DNA, the CDR3 is TGCAGCGTCTCGGACAAGTTCTCTGGAAACACCATATATTTT. It yields the protein CSVSDKFSGNTIYF.

The chain is built from TRBV25-1 and TRBJ2-7; TRBD1 might be the D (7 bases). With 4 bases removed from V and 0 bases from J, the gap between germline ends came to 22 bases. The germline CDR1 and CDR2 sequences are MGHDK and SYGVNS. The CDR3 extends over 18 amino acids. CDR3: CASSGRDSPTQDSYEQYF. The CDR3 coding sequence is TGTGCCAGCAGTGGGAGGGACAGTCCGACTCAAGACTCCTACGAGCAGTACTTC.

The gene calls are TRBV30 and TRBJ1-2; D is perhaps TRBD1 (5 bases). The CDR3 is made up of 12 amino acids. V was shortened by 0 bases and J by 8 bases, with 10 bases between the two germline ends. Germline V CDR1 and CDR2: GTSNPN, SVGIG (reference sequence). CDR3: CAWSVGAEGYTF. In nucleotides, the CDR3 is TGTGCCTGGAGTGTTGGGGCAGAGGGCTACACCTTC. Full variable domain (outside the CDR3, taken from reference TRBV30 and TRBJ1-2): SQTIHQWPATLVQPVGSPLSLECTVEGTSNPNLYWYRQAAGRGLQLLFYSVGIGQISSEVPQNLSASRPQDRQFILSSKKLLLSDSGFYLCAWSVGAEGYTFGSGTRLTVV.

This sequence joins TRBV11-2 and TRBJ2-1, with TRBD1 identical over 11 bases. The CDR3 contains 16 residues. J was trimmed by 6 bases and V by 4 bases; bases with no gene match: 8. Germline V gene lookup returns CDR1 SGHAT and CDR2 FQNNGV. The CDR3 coding sequence is TGTGCCAGCAGCTCGCGCTCTGGGACAGGGGGCAATGAGCAGTTCTTC. It yields the protein CASSSRSGTGGNEQFF. The full variable domain, with the rest looked up from reference TRBV11-2 and TRBJ2-1, is EAGVAQSPRYKIIEKRQSVAFWCNPISGHATLYWYQQILGQGPKLLIQFQNNGVVDDSQLPKDRFSAERLKGVDSTLKIQPAKLEDSAVYLCASSSRSGTGGNEQFFGPGTRLTVL.

The V and J genes are TRBV4-1 and TRBJ1-4; a weak D match, TRBD1 (5 bases). Deletions cut 2 bases from V and 2 bases from J, with 15 bases between. CDR1 is MGHRA, CDR2 YSYEKL, per germline. This CDR3 spans 17 amino acids. The CDR3 is CASSQPFSRDTNEKLFF. CDR3 coding DNA: TGCGCCAGCAGCCAACCGTTCTCCAGGGATACTAATGAAAAACTGTTTTTT.

This chain links TRBV4-1 with TRBJ1-5; 12 bases line up with TRBD1. The CDR3 spans 16 residues. The J segment lost 7 bases and the V segment lost 4 bases, leaving 8 bases of the junction unmatched. Germline assignment: CDR1 MGHRA and CDR2 YSYEKL. For the CDR3, the DNA is TGCGCCAGCAGCCCCGGGACAGGGGGCACACGACAGCCCCAGCATTTT. It specifies CASSPGTGGTRQPQHF.